The 28 T cell receptor beta chains given below trace back to one sample, sequenced in a study of patients and donors after allogeneic stem cell transplantation. TCRdb re-called the RT-PCR reads through MiXCR, storing one row per CDR3 protein. The sample records hundreds of thousands of distinct CDR3 sequences, more than 15% being singletons. The sequenced sample was blood, either unsorted or a sorted T cell fraction (not recorded which). These receptors all come from a human donor who was either an allogeneic HSCT recipient or a stem cell or donor lymphocyte infusion donor (not recorded which). It is not recorded whose cells these are; they may come from a transplant donor.

This clonotype appeared many times. V is TRBV3-1 and J is TRBJ2-1, with 8 bases matching TRBD2. V shed 1 base and J 7 bases; nucleotides not matched to a gene: 12. This CDR3 has 17 amino acids. CDR1 is LGHDT and CDR2 is YNNKEL in the germline V gene (reference sequence). CDR3 nucleotides: TGTGCCAGCAGCCAAGGAGAGGTAGCGGGGAGTTGGAATGAGCAGTTCTTC. It yields the protein CASSQGEVAGSWNEQFF.

This clonotype was observed many times. The rearrangement links TRBV5-1 to TRBJ2-7; tentative D call: TRBD1 (6 bases). V gave up 4 bases and J gave up 0 bases, with 14 bases separating them. In germline, CDR1 is SGHRS, CDR2 YFSETQ. The CDR3 covers 15 residues. In DNA, the CDR3 is TGCGCCAGCAGCAACCAGACAGGCAGCTCCTACGAGCAGTACTTC. Translation: CASSNQTGSSYEQYF.

The sample holds a few counts of this clonotype. The J gene is TRBJ2-7, the V gene TRBV29-1; tentatively, D is TRBD1 or TRBD2 (5 bases each). Germline V gene data show CDR1 as SQVTM and CDR2 as ANQGSEA. V dropped 5 bases and J dropped 4 bases, with 15 bases sitting between them. The CDR3 covers 13 residues. The CDR3, as DNA: TGCAGCGTTTCTCCGGGGCCTGGGTACGAGCAGTACTTC. Its protein product is CSVSPGPGYEQYF.

This clonotype was picked up many times. The CDR3 here is CSVVKTAAKNIQYF. The CDR3 region has the DNA TGCAGCGTTGTTAAGACCGCCGCGAAAAACATTCAGTACTTC. The gene calls are TRBV29-1 and TRBJ2-4; D not resolved. Deletions cut 4 bases from V and 4 bases from J, with 14 bases between. The length of the CDR3 is 14 residues. Per germline, CDR1 SQVTM and CDR2 ANQGSEA.

The chain links TRBV20-1 to TRBJ1-1; perhaps TRBD1 as D (6 bases). The germline V gene encodes CDR1 DFQATT and CDR2 SNEGSKA (reference sequence). The CDR3 consists of 12 residues. V gave up 5 bases and J gave up 6 bases, with 13 bases separating them. The CDR3 here is CSAGQGPPEAFF. The CDR3 DNA reads as TGCAGTGCTGGCCAGGGGCCGCCTGAAGCTTTCTTT.

There are a few counts of this clonotype. The chain has TRBV29-1 and TRBJ2-1, with a weak D call TRBD1 (6 bases). Germline CDR1 SQVTM, CDR2 ANQGSEA. V dropped 6 bases and J dropped 6 bases, with 15 bases sitting between them. CDR3 length equals 13 residues. CDR3 nucleotides: TGCAGCGTAGGTCAGGGGTCCATCAATGAGCAGTTCTTC. Encoded protein: CSVGQGSINEQFF.

The chain joins TRBV6-5 to TRBJ1-1, with D perhaps matching TRBD1 (6 bases). Germline lookup yields CDR1 MNHEY and CDR2 SVGAGI. The CDR3 loop spans 15 amino acids. V lost 0 bases and J 5 bases, leaving 13 bases between the germline ends. CDR3 loop: CASSYSQGWETEAFF. CDR3 nucleotide sequence: TGTGCCAGCAGTTACTCCCAGGGGTGGGAGACTGAAGCTTTCTTT.

A few counts support this clonotype. The chain is built from TRBV7-9 and TRBJ1-5; weak D call: TRBD1 (5 bases). This CDR3 comprises 17 residues. Germline values: CDR1 SEHNR, CDR2 FQNEAQ (reference sequence). The germline V and J ends were trimmed by 5 bases and 2 bases, with 19 bases remaining between them. Here the CDR3 DNA reads TGTGCCAGCAGCCTAGGGGCAGTTATGGAGGGCAATCAGCCCCAGCATTTT. Protein product: CASSLGAVMEGNQPQHF.

There are a few counts of this clonotype. CDR3 coding DNA: TGTGCCAGCACCCCTTTTGGGGCAGGGGGAACCTACGAGCAGTACTTC. This codes for CASTPFGAGGTYEQYF. The chain combines TRBV27 with TRBJ2-7; 7 bases fit TRBD1. V gave up 7 bases and J gave up 2 bases; unmatched junction bases: 14. The CDR3 has 16 residues. Germline loops: CDR1 MNHEY, CDR2 SMNVEV (reference sequence).

This chain joins TRBV20-1 and TRBJ1-3, with no clear D. CDR3 length: 13 amino acids. V was shortened by 6 bases and J by 4 bases, with 13 bases between the two germline ends. The germline gives CDR1 DFQATT, CDR2 SNEGSKA (reference sequence). CDR3 in DNA: TGCAGTGCGATGAAGGTTTACGGAAACACCATATATTTT. Its protein is CSAMKVYGNTIYF.

The CDR3 spells CSASGLAFSEQYF. The CDR3 DNA is TGCAGTGCTAGCGGCCTAGCGTTCTCCGAGCAGTACTTC. J is TRBJ2-7 and V is TRBV20-1; D may be TRBD2 (6 bases). CDR1 and CDR2 (germline): DFQATT, SNEGSKA (reference sequence). The CDR3 sequence is 13 residues long. Trimming stripped 3 bases from V and 6 bases from J, with 15 bases between.

The chain couples TRBV5-5 to TRBJ1-4; the D is unclear. Trimming took off 6 bases at V and 8 bases at J, with 14 bases between the two ends. The V gene's germline CDR1 is SGHKS and CDR2 YYEKEE (reference sequence). This CDR3 is 13 amino acids long. CDR3 nucleotides: TGTGCCAGCATACCGCAGATCGGCGAAAAACTGTTTTTT. It encodes CASIPQIGEKLFF. The full variable domain, completed using reference TRBV5-5 and TRBJ1-4, is DAGVTQSPTHLIKTRGQQVTLRCSPISGHKSVSWYQQVLGQGPQFIFQYYEKEERGRGNFPDRFSARQFPNYSSELNVNALLLGDSALYLCASIPQIGEKLFFGSGTQLSVL.

This rearrangement joins TRBV4-1 to TRBJ2-1, with D perhaps matching TRBD2 (6 bases). The CDR3 contains 14 residues. Germline CDR1 MGHRA, CDR2 YSYEKL. The ends were cut back, 0 bases at V and 9 bases at J, with 12 bases in the middle. The DNA for the CDR3 is TGCGCCAGCAGCCAAGATCTGACTAGAGGTGAGCAGTTCTTC. It specifies CASSQDLTRGEQFF.

The chain joins TRBV11-2 to TRBJ1-2, with 7 bases identical to TRBD1. The CDR3 runs to 14 residues. The V segment lost 5 bases and the J segment 6 bases; nucleotides outside the gene matches: 9. Germline loops: CDR1 SGHAT, CDR2 FQNNGV. The CDR3 coding sequence is TGTGCCAGCAGCCCTGCATTTACAGGGGATGGCTACACCTTC. It translates to CASSPAFTGDGYTF.

The table lists this clonotype with many counts. V is TRBV12-5 and J is TRBJ1-1; D unresolved. Germline V gene data show CDR1 as LGHNT and CDR2 as FRNRAP. The V and J ends lost 1 base and 11 bases respectively, with 20 bases between them. There are 15 residues in the CDR3. DNA for the CDR3: TGTGCTAGTGGTTTGGAAATGACACGGCTCACGGGGGCTTTCTTT. Encoded protein: CASGLEMTRLTGAFF. The whole variable domain, filled in from reference TRBV12-5 and TRBJ1-1, reads DARVTQTPRHKVTEMGQEVTMRCQPILGHNTVFWYRQTMMQGLELLAYFRNRAPLDDSGMPKDRFSAEMPDATLATLKIQPSEPRDSAVYFCASGLEMTRLTGAFFGQGTRLTVV.

Many counts were recorded for this clonotype. The gene calls are TRBV12-3 or TRBV12-4 and TRBJ1-2; TRBD1 matches 7 bases. The CDR3 is 16 amino acids. Trimming at V came to 5 bases and at J to 0 bases, leaving 9 bases not matched to a gene. CDR3 nucleotides: TGTGCCAGCAGTCAAAGACCGGGACAGTCTAACTATGGCTACACCTTC. This encodes CASSQRPGQSNYGYTF.

This sequence joins TRBV6-1 and TRBJ2-1; 7 nucleotides match TRBD2. The CDR3 is 14 residues long. The ends lost 7 bases at V and 1 base at J; junction bases unmatched: 4. CDR1 and CDR2 (germline): MNHNS, SASEGT. The CDR3 DNA follows: TGTGCCAGCACTAGCGGTACGTCCTACAATGAGCAGTTCTTC. It encodes CASTSGTSYNEQFF.

The V call is TRBV4-1, the J call TRBJ1-6; tentatively, D is TRBD1 (6 bases). V shed 3 bases and J shed 7 bases, with 13 bases lying between them. CDR1 and CDR2 from the germline V gene are MGHRA and YSYEKL. The CDR3 consists of 15 residues. The CDR3 protein is CASSHRVQGNSPLHF. The CDR3 nucleotides read TGCGCCAGCAGCCATCGAGTACAGGGAAATTCACCCCTCCACTTT.

The chain links TRBV12-3 or TRBV12-4 to TRBJ1-5; D unresolved. CDR3 length equals 12 residues. The germline V and J ends were trimmed by 2 bases and 7 bases, with 6 bases remaining between them. The CDR3 sequence is CASSLKRQPQHF. The CDR3 nucleotides are TGTGCCAGCAGTTTAAAGCGGCAGCCCCAGCATTTT.

This chain joins TRBV5-1 and TRBJ2-1; unclear D gene. The CDR3 covers 15 residues. Germline CDR1 is SGHRS and CDR2 is YFSETQ. V lost 4 bases and J lost 3, with 14 bases in between. CDR3 DNA: TGCGCCAGCAGCACGCCAGACACGTTCTACAATGAGCAGTTCTTC. It translates to CASSTPDTFYNEQFF.

The chain recombines TRBV20-1 with TRBJ1-2; no reliable D call. Germline assignment: CDR1 DFQATT and CDR2 SNEGSKA (reference sequence). Between the trimmed V and J ends, which lost 0 bases and 8 bases, there was a span of 10 bases. The CDR3 covers 12 residues. In DNA, the CDR3 is TGCAGTGCTAGAGACGCCCACCACGGCTACACCTTC. Amino acid sequence: CSARDAHHGYTF.

This chain joins TRBV7-9 and TRBJ2-2; a weak D match, TRBD1 (6 bases). This CDR3 has 15 residues. CDR1 and CDR2 from the germline V gene are SEHNR and FQNEAQ (reference sequence). Between the trimmed V and J ends, which lost 6 bases and 4 bases, there was a span of 15 bases. The CDR3 protein is CASSPRDRPTGELFF. The CDR3 region has the DNA TGTGCCAGCAGTCCTCGCGACAGGCCCACCGGGGAGCTGTTTTTT.

This clonotype was seen only a few times. The rearrangement uses TRBV2 and TRBJ2-1; D tentatively fits TRBD1 or TRBD2 (5 bases each). The CDR3 is 14 amino acids. Trimming removed 2 bases from V and 4 bases from J, with 9 bases in between. CDR1 SNHLY and CDR2 FYNNEI come from the germline V gene. Here the CDR3 DNA reads TGTGCCAGCAGTGAACAGGGACGATACAATGAGCAGTTCTTC. Protein: CASSEQGRYNEQFF.

V usage is TRBV25-1 and J usage is TRBJ2-7; D perhaps matches TRBD2 (5 bases). Looked up from germline, CDR1 is MGHDK and CDR2 is SYGVNS. The CDR3 is 14 amino acids. With 2 bases removed from V and 5 bases from J, the gap between germline ends came to 13 bases. Here the CDR3 reads CASSEPRGKNEQYF. The CDR3 DNA follows: TGTGCCAGCAGTGAACCCCGGGGTAAGAACGAGCAGTACTTC.

V is TRBV7-6 and J is TRBJ2-3; TRBD2 matches at 8 bases. Germline lookup yields CDR1 SGHVS and CDR2 FNYEAQ. There are 14 residues in the CDR3. V lost 8 bases, J lost 4 bases, and 8 bases stayed unmatched. The CDR3 loop is CASSQRGRADTQYF. The DNA of the CDR3 is TGTGCCAGCTCTCAGCGGGGGCGGGCAGATACGCAGTATTTT.

The V gene is TRBV7-9, the J gene TRBJ1-2, with a tentative D call TRBD1 (6 bases). Looked up from germline, CDR1 is SEHNR and CDR2 is FQNEAQ (reference sequence). V shed 8 bases and J shed 4 bases, with 20 bases lying between them. The CDR3 contains 15 residues. The CDR3 reads CASSGWKGESYGYTF. CDR3 sequence (DNA): TGTGCCAGCTCCGGTTGGAAGGGGGAGAGCTATGGCTACACCTTC.

This clonotype came up a few times. The chain links TRBV7-9 to TRBJ2-7; the match to TRBD1 covers 11 bases. Germline V lookup: CDR1 SEHNR, CDR2 FQNEAQ (reference sequence). V trimming: 5 bases; J trimming: 7 bases; junction bases outside the gene matches: 13. CDR3 length: 16 residues. The CDR3, as DNA: TGTGCCAGCAGCGTAAGCGGACAGGGGGCATTTATGGAGCAGTACTTC. Translation: CASSVSGQGAFMEQYF. Using reference TRBV7-9 and TRBJ2-7 for the parts outside the CDR3, the full variable domain is DTGVSQNPRHKITKRGQNVTFRCDPISEHNRLYWYRQTLGQGPEFLTYFQNEAQLEKSRLLSDRFSAERPKGSFSTLEIQRTEQGDSAMYLCASSVSGQGAFMEQYFGPGTRLTVT.

The J gene is TRBJ1-2, the V gene TRBV20-1; D not certain. The germline gives CDR1 DFQATT, CDR2 SNEGSKA (reference sequence). Trimming shortened V by 0 bases and J by 4 bases, and 9 bases separated the two germline ends. This CDR3 is built from 13 residues. CDR3 region: CSARDPGSYGYTF. The DNA of the CDR3 is TGCAGTGCTAGAGATCCGGGGTCCTATGGCTACACCTTC.